Following are 9 T cell receptor beta chains from one sample sequenced in a study of low-dose radiotherapy and immunotherapy resistance in tumors. Priming of first-strand cDNA relied on TRAV- and TRBV-specific primers (covering alpha and beta chains). TCR amplification used roughly 18 PCR cycles, a constant-region primer and a V-primer adapter. TCRdb re-called the reads with MiXCR, one entry per CDR3 protein. Of approximately 42,000 distinct CDR3 sequences listed, approximately 26% were seen once; the top ten hold 10%. Sample time point: after trial treatment. Specified treatment: LDRT plus nivolumab, ipilimumab, low-dose cyclophosphamide and aspirin (RACIN trial). Sample: PBMCs, taken after low-dose radiotherapy plus immunotherapy. Receptor source: a male donor with prostate cancer.

This clonotype was recorded at least ten times. The V gene is TRBV3-1, the J gene TRBJ2-6; D is perhaps TRBD2 (6 bases). CDR3 length equals 17 residues. Germline assignment: CDR1 LGHDT and CDR2 YNNKEL (reference sequence). The germline V and J ends were trimmed by 1 base and 0 bases, with 10 bases remaining between them. CDR3 protein: CASSQVPTSSGANVLTF. The CDR3 DNA reads TGTGCCAGCAGCCAAGTCCCGACTAGCTCTGGGGCCAACGTCCTGACTTTC.

In its sample, this clonotype was seen many times. The chain is built from TRBV6-8 and TRBJ2-7; 10 bases align to TRBD2. This CDR3 region has 15 residues. The V gene's germline CDR1 is MNHGY and CDR2 SAAAGT. The V segment lost 2 bases and the J segment 5 bases; nucleotides outside the gene matches: 6. CDR3 loop: CASSYRLAGDNEQYF. The CDR3 coding sequence is TGTGCCAGCAGTTACCGGCTAGCGGGAGACAACGAGCAGTACTTC.

This clonotype has ten or more counts. The rearrangement links TRBV20-1 to TRBJ2-7; a weak D match, TRBD2 (5 bases). The V gene's germline CDR1 is DFQATT and CDR2 SNEGSKA (reference sequence). V lost 5 bases to trimming and J lost 3 bases, with 14 bases between them. There are 13 residues in the CDR3. The CDR3 sequence: CSAGVSGNYEQYF. The CDR3 DNA follows: TGCAGTGCTGGAGTTTCCGGGAACTACGAGCAGTACTTC.

This clonotype has ten or more counts. This chain links TRBV5-1 with TRBJ2-7; no definite D call. CDR3 length: 14 amino acids. Trimming pared 4 bases from V and 2 bases from J, leaving 13 bases between. Looked up from germline, CDR1 is SGHRS and CDR2 is YFSETQ. In nucleotides, the CDR3 is TGCGCCAGCAGCCCTGACGGGTCTCCCTACGAGCAGTACTTC. Protein sequence: CASSPDGSPYEQYF.

This clonotype was detected only once. Being one base from a much bigger clone, this may be a read error. The chain carries TRBV27 and TRBJ2-7; a possible D gene is TRBD2 (6 bases). Germline V gene data show CDR1 as MNHEY and CDR2 as SMNVEV (reference sequence). The CDR3 is 13 residues long. Trimming took off 5 bases at V and 6 bases at J, with 14 bases between the two ends. The CDR3 coding sequence is TGTGCCAGCAGTGTGGAGGGAGTCCGCGAGCAGTACTTC. It is translated as CASSVEGVREQYF.

In this sample, this clonotype turned up many times. This chain links TRBV5-1 with TRBJ2-7; D is unresolved. V lost 0 bases and J lost 2, with 3 bases in between. CDR3 length: 12 amino acids. From germline, CDR1 is SGHRS and CDR2 YFSETQ. The CDR3 DNA follows: TGCGCCAGCAGCTTGGAACCCTACGAGCAGTACTTC. Protein product: CASSLEPYEQYF.

This clonotype has at least ten counts. The rearrangement joins TRBV7-9 to TRBJ1-1; D remains unclear. The germline V and J ends were trimmed by 5 bases and 0 bases, with 7 bases remaining between them. The germline CDR1 and CDR2 sequences are SEHNR and FQNEAQ (reference sequence). This CDR3 spans 13 amino acids. CDR3 amino acids: CASSLDMNTEAFF. CDR3 coding DNA: TGTGCCAGCAGCCTAGACATGAACACTGAAGCTTTCTTT.

This clonotype was seen a few times. The rearrangement joins TRBV28 to TRBJ2-1, with 7 nucleotides matching TRBD1. The CDR3 loop spans 16 amino acids. Looked up from germline, CDR1 is MDHEN and CDR2 is SYDVKM. Trimming took 9 bases from V and 11 from J; bases not matched to a gene: 22. The CDR3 reads CASDGRGPRANEQQFF. The CDR3 coding sequence is TGTGCCAGTGATGGTAGGGGGCCACGAGCCAATGAGCAGCAGTTCTTC.

This clonotype was seen many times. The chain has TRBV2 and TRBJ2-5, with TRBD2 matching over 7 bases. V was clipped by 7 bases and J by 2 bases; unmatched bases: 10. Germline CDR1 is SNHLY and CDR2 is FYNNEI. The CDR3 is 15 residues long. The CDR3 reads CASIGELAAQETQYF. In DNA form, the CDR3 reads TGTGCCAGCATTGGTGAGCTAGCGGCACAAGAGACCCAGTACTTC.